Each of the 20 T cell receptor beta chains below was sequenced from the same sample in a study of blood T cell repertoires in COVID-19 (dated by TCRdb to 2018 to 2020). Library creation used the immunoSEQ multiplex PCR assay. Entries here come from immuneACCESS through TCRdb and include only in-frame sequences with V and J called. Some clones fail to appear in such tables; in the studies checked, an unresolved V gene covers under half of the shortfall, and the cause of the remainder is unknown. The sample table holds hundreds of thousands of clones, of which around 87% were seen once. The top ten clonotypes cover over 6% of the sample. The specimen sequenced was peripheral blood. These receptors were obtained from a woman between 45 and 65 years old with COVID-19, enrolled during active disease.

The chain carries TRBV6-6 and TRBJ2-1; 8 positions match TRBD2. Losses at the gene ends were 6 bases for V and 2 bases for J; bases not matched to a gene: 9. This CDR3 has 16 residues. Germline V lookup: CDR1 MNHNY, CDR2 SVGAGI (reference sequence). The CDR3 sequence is CASSFLGRAPYNEQFF. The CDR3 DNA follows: TGTGCCAGCAGCTTTCTCGGGAGGGCCCCCTACAATGAGCAGTTCTTC.

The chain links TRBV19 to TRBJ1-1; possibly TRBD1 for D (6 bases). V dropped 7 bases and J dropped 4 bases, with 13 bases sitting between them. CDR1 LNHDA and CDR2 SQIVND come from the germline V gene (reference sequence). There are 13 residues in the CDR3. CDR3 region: CASMSRGPTEAFF. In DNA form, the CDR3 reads TGTGCCAGTATGAGCAGGGGTCCCACTGAAGCTTTCTTT. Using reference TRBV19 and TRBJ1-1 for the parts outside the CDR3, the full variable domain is DGGITQSPKYLFRKEGQNVTLSCEQNLNHDAMYWYRQDPGQGLRLIYYSQIVNDFQKGDIAEGYSVSREKKESFPLTVTSAQKNPTAFYLCASMSRGPTEAFFGQGTRLTVV.

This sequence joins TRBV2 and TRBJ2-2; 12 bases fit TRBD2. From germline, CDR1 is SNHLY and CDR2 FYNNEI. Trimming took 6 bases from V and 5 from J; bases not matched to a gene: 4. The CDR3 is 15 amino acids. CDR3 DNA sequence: TGTGCCAGCAGGGGTGGGACTAGCGGGACCGGGGAGCTGTTTTTT. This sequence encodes CASRGGTSGTGELFF.

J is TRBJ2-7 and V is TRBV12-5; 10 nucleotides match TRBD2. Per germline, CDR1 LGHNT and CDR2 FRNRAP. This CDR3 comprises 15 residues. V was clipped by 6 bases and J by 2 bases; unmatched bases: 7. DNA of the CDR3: TGTGCTAGTGGAACGGGGCTAGCGGGAGCCTACGAGCAGTACTTC. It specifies CASGTGLAGAYEQYF.

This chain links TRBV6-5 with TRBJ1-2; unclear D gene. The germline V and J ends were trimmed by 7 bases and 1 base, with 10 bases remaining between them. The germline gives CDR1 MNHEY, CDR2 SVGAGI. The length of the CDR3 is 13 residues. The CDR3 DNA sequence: TGTGCCAGCATGGGCCTCCTTAACTATGGCTACACCTTC. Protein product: CASMGLLNYGYTF.

CDR3 region: CASRLGGQNTGELFF. The CDR3 bases are TGTGCAAGTCGCTTAGGGGGGCAGAACACCGGGGAGCTGTTTTTT. The V call is TRBV12-2, the J call TRBJ2-2; the listed D gene, TRBD1, was not tested against the DNA. TRBV12-2 is noted as a pseudogene. This CDR3 has 15 residues.

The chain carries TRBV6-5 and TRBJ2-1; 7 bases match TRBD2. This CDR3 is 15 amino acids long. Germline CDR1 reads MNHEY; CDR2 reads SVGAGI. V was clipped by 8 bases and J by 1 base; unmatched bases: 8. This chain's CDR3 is CASATGGTSYNEQFF. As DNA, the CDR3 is TGTGCCAGCGCTACGGGAGGAACATCCTACAATGAGCAGTTCTTC.

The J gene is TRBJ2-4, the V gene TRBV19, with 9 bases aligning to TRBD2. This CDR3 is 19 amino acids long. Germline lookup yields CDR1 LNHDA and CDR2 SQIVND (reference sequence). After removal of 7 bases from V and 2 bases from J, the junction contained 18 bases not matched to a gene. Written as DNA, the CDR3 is TGTGCCAGTAACCCCGGGGTAGCGGGAGTTACGAGGTCCAAAAACATTCAGTACTTC. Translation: CASNPGVAGVTRSKNIQYF. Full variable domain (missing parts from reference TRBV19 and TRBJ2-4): DGGITQSPKYLFRKEGQNVTLSCEQNLNHDAMYWYRQDPGQGLRLIYYSQIVNDFQKGDIAEGYSVSREKKESFPLTVTSAQKNPTAFYLCASNPGVAGVTRSKNIQYFGAGTRLSVL.

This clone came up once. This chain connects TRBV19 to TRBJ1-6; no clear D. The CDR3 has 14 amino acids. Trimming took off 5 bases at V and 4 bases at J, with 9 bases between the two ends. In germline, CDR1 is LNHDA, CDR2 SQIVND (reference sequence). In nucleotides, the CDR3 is TGTGCCAGTAGTTTCCCCGGTTATAATTCACCCCTCCACTTT. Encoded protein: CASSFPGYNSPLHF.

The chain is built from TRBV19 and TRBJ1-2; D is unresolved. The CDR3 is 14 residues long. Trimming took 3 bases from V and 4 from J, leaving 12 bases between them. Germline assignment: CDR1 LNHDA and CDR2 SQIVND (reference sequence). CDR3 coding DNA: TGTGCCAGTAGTATCCCCGGGAGGATCTATGGCTACACCTTC. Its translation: CASSIPGRIYGYTF. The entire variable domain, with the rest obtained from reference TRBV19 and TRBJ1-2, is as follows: DGGITQSPKYLFRKEGQNVTLSCEQNLNHDAMYWYRQDPGQGLRLIYYSQIVNDFQKGDIAEGYSVSREKKESFPLTVTSAQKNPTAFYLCASSIPGRIYGYTFGSGTRLTVV.

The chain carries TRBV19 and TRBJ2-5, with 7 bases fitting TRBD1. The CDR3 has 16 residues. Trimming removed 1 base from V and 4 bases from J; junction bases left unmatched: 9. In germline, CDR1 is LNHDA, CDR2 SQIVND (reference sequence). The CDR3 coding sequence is TGTGCCAGTAGTATAGCGGCTTACTCAGGGGGAGAGACCCAGTACTTC. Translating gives CASSIAAYSGGETQYF.

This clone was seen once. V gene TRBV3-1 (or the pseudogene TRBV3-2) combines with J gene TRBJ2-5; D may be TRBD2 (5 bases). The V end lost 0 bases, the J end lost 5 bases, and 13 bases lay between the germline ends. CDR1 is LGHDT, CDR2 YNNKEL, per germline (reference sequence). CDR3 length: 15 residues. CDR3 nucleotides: TGTGCCAGCAGCCAAGATCTTCCGGGGATGGAGACCCAGTACTTC. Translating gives CASSQDLPGMETQYF.

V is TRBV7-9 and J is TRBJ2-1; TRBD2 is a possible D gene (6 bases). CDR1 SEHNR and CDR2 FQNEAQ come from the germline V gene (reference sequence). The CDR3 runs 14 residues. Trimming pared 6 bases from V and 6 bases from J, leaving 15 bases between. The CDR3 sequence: CASRRAGSSNEQFF. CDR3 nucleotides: TGTGCCAGCAGGAGGGCCGGGAGTAGCAATGAGCAGTTCTTC.

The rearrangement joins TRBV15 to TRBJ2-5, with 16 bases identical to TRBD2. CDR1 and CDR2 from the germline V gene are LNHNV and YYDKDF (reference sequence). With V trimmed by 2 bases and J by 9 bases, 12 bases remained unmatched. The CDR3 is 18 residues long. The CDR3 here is CATSRILLTGTSGRAQYF. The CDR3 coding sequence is TGTGCCACCAGCAGAATCTTACTAACCGGGACTAGCGGGAGGGCCCAGTACTTC.

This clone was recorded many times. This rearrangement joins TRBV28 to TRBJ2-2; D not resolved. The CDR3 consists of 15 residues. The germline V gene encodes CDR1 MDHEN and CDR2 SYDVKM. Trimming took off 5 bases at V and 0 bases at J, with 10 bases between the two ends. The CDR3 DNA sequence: TGTGCCAGCAGTCTCAGACTTTCGAACACCGGGGAGCTGTTTTTT. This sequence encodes CASSLRLSNTGELFF.

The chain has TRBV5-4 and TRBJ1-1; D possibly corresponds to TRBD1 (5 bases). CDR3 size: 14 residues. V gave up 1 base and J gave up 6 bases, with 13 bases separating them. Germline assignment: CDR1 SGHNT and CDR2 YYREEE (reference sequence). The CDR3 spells CASSLLTKGAEAFF. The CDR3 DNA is TGTGCCAGCAGCTTGTTGACCAAAGGGGCTGAAGCTTTCTTT. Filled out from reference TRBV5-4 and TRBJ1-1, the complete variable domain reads ETGVTQSPTHLIKTRGQQVTLRCSSQSGHNTVSWYQQALGQGPQFIFQYYREEENGRGNFPPRFSGLQFPNYSSELNVNALELDDSALYLCASSLLTKGAEAFFGQGTRLTVV.

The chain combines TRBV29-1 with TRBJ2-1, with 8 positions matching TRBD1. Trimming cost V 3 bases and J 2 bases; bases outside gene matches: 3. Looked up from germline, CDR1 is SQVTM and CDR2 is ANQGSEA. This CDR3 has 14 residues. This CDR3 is CSVERTGTYNEQFF. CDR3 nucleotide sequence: TGCAGCGTTGAGAGGACAGGGACCTACAATGAGCAGTTCTTC.

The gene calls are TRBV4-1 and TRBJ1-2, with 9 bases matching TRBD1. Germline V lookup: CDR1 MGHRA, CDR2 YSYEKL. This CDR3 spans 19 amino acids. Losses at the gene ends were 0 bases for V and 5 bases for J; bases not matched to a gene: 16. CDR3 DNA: TGCGCCAGCAGCCAAGATCACCTCTCGACAGGGGGGATCGGATATGGCTACACCTTC. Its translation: CASSQDHLSTGGIGYGYTF.

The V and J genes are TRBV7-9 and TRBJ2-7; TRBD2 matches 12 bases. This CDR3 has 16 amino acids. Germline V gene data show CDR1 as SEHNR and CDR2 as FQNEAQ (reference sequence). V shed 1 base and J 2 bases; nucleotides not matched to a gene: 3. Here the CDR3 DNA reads TGTGCCAGCAGCTTAGGACTAGCGGGAGCCCCCTACGAGCAGTACTTC. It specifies CASSLGLAGAPYEQYF.

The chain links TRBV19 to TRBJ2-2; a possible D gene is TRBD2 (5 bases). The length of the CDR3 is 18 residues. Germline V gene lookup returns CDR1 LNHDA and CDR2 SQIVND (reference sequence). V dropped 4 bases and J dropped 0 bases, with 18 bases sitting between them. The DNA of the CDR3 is TGTGCCAGTAGTACCGCGATGAGGACTGGCGCGAACACCGGGGAGCTGTTTTTT. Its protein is CASSTAMRTGANTGELFF.